One and the same sample provided the 27 T cell receptor beta chains below, sequenced in a study of identical twins. One entry per CDR3 protein results from TCRdb running MiXCR on the 5' RACE reads. The profile shows about 210,000 distinct CDR3 sequences, around a tenth of them singletons. Sequenced: memory (CD45RO+) T cells sorted from blood. Source of these receptors: a woman between 18 and 29 years old in good health.

The sample holds many counts of this clonotype. CDR3 DNA: TGCGCCAGCAGCTTGGACGACGTAAGCTCCTACAATGAGCAGTTCTTC. Its protein product is CASSLDDVSSYNEQFF. This chain joins TRBV5-1 and TRBJ2-1; no firm D call. The germline V gene encodes CDR1 SGHRS and CDR2 YFSETQ. The CDR3 spans 16 residues. Trimming left V 0 bases short and J 0 bases short, with 10 bases between.

This clonotype was observed a few times. This chain uses TRBV7-2 with TRBJ2-1, with D unclear. The germline CDR1 and CDR2 sequences are SGHTA and FQGNSA. V gave up 2 bases and J gave up 1 base, with 12 bases separating them. This CDR3 contains 16 residues. CDR3 loop: CASSLHIPVSYNEQFF. CDR3 DNA sequence: TGTGCCAGCAGCTTACACATCCCGGTGTCCTACAATGAGCAGTTCTTC.

This clonotype was recorded a few times. This chain uses TRBV6-1 with TRBJ1-1, with D hard to call. Trimming shortened V by 7 bases and J by 1 base, and 4 bases separated the two germline ends. The CDR3 has 11 residues. Germline V CDR1 and CDR2: MNHNS, SASEGT. The CDR3 reads CASIENTEAFF. The CDR3 DNA follows: TGTGCCAGCATTGAGAACACTGAAGCTTTCTTT.

This clonotype has a count of ten or more. The CDR3 nucleotides read TGCAGCGTTAGGGGCGCGGACACTGAAGCTTTCTTT. Amino acid sequence: CSVRGADTEAFF. The gene calls are TRBV29-1 and TRBJ1-1, with a weak D call TRBD1 (5 bases). The V gene lost 5 bases and the J gene lost 3 bases, with 10 bases spanning the gap. Germline V gene data show CDR1 as SQVTM and CDR2 as ANQGSEA. The CDR3 sequence is 12 residues long.

This chain uses TRBV20-1 with TRBJ2-1, with TRBD2 matching 9 bases. Germline V gene data show CDR1 as DFQATT and CDR2 as SNEGSKA (reference sequence). V shed 2 bases, J shed 4 bases, and the junction held 6 bases outside the gene matches. This CDR3 region has 15 residues. The CDR3 protein is CSARKGGRDYNEQFF. As DNA, the CDR3 is TGCAGTGCTAGAAAAGGCGGGAGGGATTACAATGAGCAGTTCTTC.

This clonotype showed up just a few times. The rearrangement joins TRBV12-3 or TRBV12-4 to TRBJ2-7, with 15 bases lining up with TRBD2. The CDR3 is 14 amino acids. After removal of 4 bases from V and 6 bases from J, the junction contained 1 base not matched to a gene. The CDR3 DNA reads TGTGCCAGCAGTTCGGGACTAGCGGGAGGCGAGCAGTACTTC. This gives the protein CASSSGLAGGEQYF.

The chain is built from TRBV20-1 and TRBJ2-1, with 11 bases aligning to TRBD1. V was pared by 4 bases and J by 10 bases, with 3 bases of the junction left unmatched. The CDR3 runs to 12 residues. Germline values: CDR1 DFQATT, CDR2 SNEGSKA (reference sequence). The CDR3 DNA sequence: TGCAGTGCTACCCGGACAGGGGGCGAGCAGTTCTTC. This sequence encodes CSATRTGGEQFF.

This clonotype was seen ten or more times. The rearrangement links TRBV29-1 to TRBJ1-1; D remains ambiguous. The CDR3 spans 13 residues. CDR1 SQVTM and CDR2 ANQGSEA come from the germline V gene. V lost 5 bases, J lost 3 bases, and 13 bases lay in between. The CDR3 sequence is CSVSSGRYTEAFF. For the CDR3, the DNA is TGCAGCGTTTCCTCCGGGAGATACACTGAAGCTTTCTTT.

The chain recombines TRBV7-3 with TRBJ2-3; 7 nucleotides agree with TRBD2. Germline V gene lookup returns CDR1 SGHTA and CDR2 FQGTGA. V shed 1 base, J shed 5 bases, and the junction held 9 bases outside the gene matches. The CDR3 has 16 residues. The CDR3 region has the DNA TGTGCCAGCAGCTTAATGGCGGGGGTTTACATAGATACGCAGTATTTT. Amino acids: CASSLMAGVYIDTQYF.

In its sample, this clonotype was seen a few times. This rearrangement joins TRBV6-1 to TRBJ1-1, with a tentative D call TRBD1 (5 bases). Trimming took 6 bases from V and 3 from J, leaving 14 bases between them. The germline V gene encodes CDR1 MNHNS and CDR2 SASEGT. The CDR3 runs to 14 residues. For the CDR3, the DNA is TGTGCCAGCAGGGCGGGAACCAGGGACACTGAAGCTTTCTTT. It codes for CASRAGTRDTEAFF.

This clonotype was seen more than once but under ten times. The V call is TRBV6-2 or TRBV6-3, the J call TRBJ1-1, with D perhaps TRBD1 (6 bases). The CDR3 consists of 13 residues. Trimming stripped 7 bases from V and 4 bases from J, with 13 bases between. Germline V gene lookup returns CDR1 MNHEY and CDR2 SVGEGT. This CDR3 reads CASNWGASTEAFF. DNA of the CDR3: TGTGCCAGCAACTGGGGGGCCAGCACTGAAGCTTTCTTT.

The chain links TRBV9 to TRBJ1-4; 7 bases align to TRBD1. Trimming removed 3 bases from V and 4 bases from J; junction bases left unmatched: 9. CDR1 is SGDLS, CDR2 YYNGEE, per germline. This CDR3 comprises 16 residues. The CDR3 DNA is TGTGCCAGCAGCGAGGGACCGGGACAGAGTAATGAAAAACTGTTTTTT. It specifies CASSEGPGQSNEKLFF.

This clonotype appeared many times. The V gene is TRBV5-6, the J gene TRBJ2-5; D might be TRBD1 (6 bases). This CDR3 is built from 13 residues. In germline, CDR1 is SGHDT, CDR2 YYEEEE. The V and J ends lost 3 bases and 5 bases respectively, with 11 bases between them. The CDR3 DNA reads as TGTGCCAGCAGCTCCGACAGGCGGGAGACCCAGTACTTC. This codes for CASSSDRRETQYF.

This clonotype was seen a few times. The rearrangement links TRBV5-6 to TRBJ1-1, with D tentatively TRBD1 (5 bases). The ends were cut back, 1 base at V and 6 bases at J, with 16 bases in the middle. CDR1 SGHDT and CDR2 YYEEEE come from the germline V gene. The CDR3 runs to 15 residues. CDR3 coding DNA: TGTGCCAGCAGCTTGATTACGGGTTTGGGGGCTGAAGCTTTCTTT. This gives the protein CASSLITGLGAEAFF.

This clonotype was seen a handful of times. The CDR3 is CSARTGGGSPLHF. In nucleotides, the CDR3 is TGCAGTGCCAGGACAGGGGGCGGTTCACCCCTCCACTTT. The V and J genes are TRBV20-1 and TRBJ1-6; 11 bases are shared with TRBD1. V was pared by 6 bases and J by 9 bases, with 4 bases of the junction left unmatched. The CDR3 extends over 13 amino acids. Germline V lookup: CDR1 DFQATT, CDR2 SNEGSKA (reference sequence).

This clonotype came up many times. The rearrangement joins TRBV5-1 to TRBJ2-3; 10 nucleotides line up with TRBD2. This CDR3 is built from 14 residues. In germline, CDR1 is SGHRS, CDR2 YFSETQ. With V trimmed by 6 bases and J by 3 bases, 4 bases remained unmatched. The CDR3 DNA reads TGCGCCAGCACGACTAGCGGGCGAACAGATACGCAGTATTTT. Encoded protein: CASTTSGRTDTQYF.

This chain joins TRBV18 and TRBJ2-2; possibly TRBD1 for D (6 bases). V gave up 3 bases and J gave up 4 bases, with 12 bases separating them. From germline, CDR1 is KGHSH and CDR2 LQKENI. This CDR3 region has 15 residues. As DNA, the CDR3 is TGTGCCAGCTCACCGCTGCAGGACAGCACCGGGGAGCTGTTTTTT. Translation: CASSPLQDSTGELFF.

This clonotype was counted ten times or more. V and J are TRBV20-1 and TRBJ1-1, with D possibly TRBD1 on 6 matching bases. This CDR3 contains 13 residues. The V gene lost 6 bases and the J gene lost 2 bases, with 13 bases spanning the gap. The germline gives CDR1 DFQATT, CDR2 SNEGSKA (reference sequence). CDR3 region: CSAGGGANTEAFF. The CDR3, as DNA: TGCAGTGCAGGGGGAGGGGCTAACACTGAAGCTTTCTTT.

The gene calls are TRBV6-1 and TRBJ2-2; tentatively, D is TRBD2 (7 bases). Germline V gene data show CDR1 as MNHNS and CDR2 as SASEGT. The CDR3 has 14 amino acids. V lost 5 bases, J lost 4 bases, and 11 bases lay in between. CDR3 protein: CASSPRGATGELFF. CDR3 DNA: TGTGCCAGCAGTCCCCGGGGGGCCACCGGGGAGCTGTTTTTT.

The sample holds a few counts of this clonotype. The V call is TRBV6-1, the J call TRBJ2-2, with D possibly TRBD2 on 6 matching bases. V gave up 8 bases and J gave up 0 bases, with 13 bases separating them. Germline loops: CDR1 MNHNS, CDR2 SASEGT. This CDR3 is 15 amino acids long. This CDR3 reads CASGGTPANTGELFF. In nucleotides, the CDR3 is TGTGCCAGCGGCGGGACGCCCGCGAACACCGGGGAGCTGTTTTTT.

This clonotype was picked up many times. V is TRBV7-9 and J is TRBJ2-3; no clear D. V was pared by 1 base and J by 4 bases, with 3 bases between. This CDR3 has 12 residues. Germline CDR1 reads SEHNR; CDR2 reads FQNEAQ (reference sequence). The CDR3 loop is CASSLDPDTQYF. CDR3 coding DNA: TGTGCCAGCAGCTTAGACCCAGATACGCAGTATTTT.

This clonotype turned up a few times. The genes are TRBV6-1 and TRBJ2-7; D perhaps matches TRBD2 (5 bases). With 6 bases removed from V and 5 bases from J, the gap between germline ends came to 17 bases. This CDR3 spans 14 amino acids. The germline gives CDR1 MNHNS, CDR2 SASEGT. The CDR3 coding sequence is TGTGCCAGCAGCCCCGGACTGGATCGACACGAGCAGTACTTC. It encodes CASSPGLDRHEQYF.

As for this clonotype: The final CDR3 position lacks the conserved phenylalanine or tryptophan, pointing to a likely read error. The V and J genes are TRBV11-1 and TRBJ2-5, with a tentative D call TRBD1 (5 bases). The germline gives CDR1 SGHAT, CDR2 FQDESV (reference sequence). The ends were cut back, 5 bases at V and 4 bases at J, with 5 bases in the middle. This CDR3 contains 11 residues. CDR3 nucleotide sequence: TGTGCCAGCAGCACAGGAGAGACCCAGTACTCC. This gives the protein CASSTGETQYS.

This clonotype has just a few counts. The CDR3 nucleotides are TGTGCCAGTAGACAGGGTAGCGGGGGGGCTTCCCGCACCGGGGAGCTGTTTTTT. Translating gives CASRQGSGGASRTGELFF. V is TRBV12-3 or TRBV12-4 and J is TRBJ2-2; TRBD2 agrees at 11 bases. J gave up 4 bases and V 9 bases, and 16 bases lay outside the gene matches. The CDR3 sequence is 18 residues long.

This clonotype came up many times. The V and J genes are TRBV24-1 and TRBJ2-1; 7 bases map to TRBD2. This CDR3 comprises 15 residues. Per the germline V gene, CDR1 is KGHDR and CDR2 is SFDVKD. Trimming at V came to 2 bases and at J to 5 bases, leaving 5 bases not matched to a gene. CDR3 coding DNA: TGTGCCACCAGTGATTCCGGGACTAACCACAATGAGCAGTTCTTC. As protein: CATSDSGTNHNEQFF.

This clonotype has just a few counts. The chain uses TRBV7-8 and TRBJ2-7; maybe TRBD2 (6 bases). Germline V gene lookup returns CDR1 SGHVS and CDR2 FQNEAQ. The ends were cut back, 1 base at V and 2 bases at J, with 9 bases in the middle. The CDR3 is 14 residues long. The DNA of the CDR3 is TGTGCCAGCAGCTTAGGGGACTTAGCCTACGAGCAGTACTTC. Amino acids: CASSLGDLAYEQYF.

In this sample, this clonotype turned up a few times. This rearrangement joins TRBV27 to TRBJ1-1; a possible D gene is TRBD1 (6 bases). CDR1 and CDR2 (germline): MNHEY, SMNVEV (reference sequence). V was cut by 11 bases and J by 7 bases, with 14 bases left in between. This CDR3 region has 11 residues. CDR3 in DNA: TGTGCCGCTGGGGGGGGACATGAAGCTTTCTTT. It translates to CAAGGGHEAFF.